The 12 T cell receptor beta chains below come from one sample, sequenced in a study of PD-1 blockade in classical Hodgkin lymphoma. Brentuximab vedotin exposure varied among the patients, all of whom had relapsed after autologous stem cell transplantation. Generated by immunoSEQ multiplex PCR, the TCRdb table keeps only in-frame clones and is missing some. The data show tens of thousands of clones, under 95% seen once. The sample was peripheral blood mononuclear cells (PBMCs), taken at baseline. The receptors come from a human donor with classical Hodgkin lymphoma.

V usage is TRBV27 and J usage is TRBJ1-2, with a weak D call TRBD1 (5 bases). Trimming took off 2 bases at V and 3 bases at J, with 10 bases between the two ends. The germline V gene has CDR1 MNHEY and CDR2 SMNVEV (reference sequence). The CDR3 is 14 residues long. The CDR3 sequence is CASSLKGKDYGYTF. The CDR3 DNA reads as TGTGCCAGCAGTTTAAAGGGGAAAGACTATGGCTACACCTTC.

This clone was detected only once. The rearrangement uses TRBV27 and TRBJ1-2; D unresolved. CDR3 length equals 14 residues. Trimming pared 0 bases from V and 4 bases from J, leaving 9 bases between. In germline, CDR1 is MNHEY, CDR2 SMNVEV (reference sequence). CDR3 amino acids: CASSLSAGTYGYTF. In DNA, the CDR3 is TGTGCCAGCAGTTTATCGGCGGGAACCTATGGCTACACCTTC.

The J gene is TRBJ1-5, the V gene TRBV19, with D uncertain. Germline CDR1 reads LNHDA; CDR2 reads SQIVND (reference sequence). The CDR3 runs 15 residues. V gave up 3 bases and J gave up 4 bases, with 13 bases separating them. The CDR3 loop reads CASSMRAGENQPQHF. The CDR3 nucleotides are TGTGCCAGTAGTATGAGGGCAGGAGAAAATCAGCCCCAGCATTTT.

The rearrangement links TRBV10-3 to TRBJ2-1, with D hard to call. Trimming removed 11 bases from V and 7 bases from J, with 15 bases in between. The length of the CDR3 is 12 residues. Germline V gene lookup returns CDR1 ENHRY and CDR2 SYGVKD. CDR3 nucleotide sequence: TGTGCCTCCGGATTGGGCTATAATGAGCAGTTCTTC. It translates to CASGLGYNEQFF.

This clone has more than one count but fewer than ten. V gene TRBV27 combines with J gene TRBJ1-6; D uncertain. Germline V gene data show CDR1 as MNHEY and CDR2 as SMNVEV (reference sequence). This CDR3 spans 13 amino acids. Trimming removed 2 bases from V and 7 bases from J, with 6 bases in between. The CDR3 DNA sequence: TGTGCCAGCAGTTTAGGGTGGAATTCACCCCTCCACTTT. Translation gives CASSLGWNSPLHF.

The CDR3 here is CSTWTAESYEQYF. CDR3 bases: TGCAGCACCTGGACAGCCGAATCCTACGAGCAGTACTTC. J is TRBJ2-7 and V is TRBV29-1, with a possible D match to TRBD1 (6 bases). Germline V gene sequence: CDR1 SQVTM, CDR2 ANQGSEA. There are 13 residues in the CDR3. V lost 8 bases and J 1 base, leaving 15 bases between the germline ends.

The V call is TRBV28, the J call TRBJ2-2; 9 nucleotides line up with TRBD2. Germline assignment: CDR1 MDHEN and CDR2 SYDVKM. Trimming removed 6 bases from V and 2 bases from J; junction bases left unmatched: 4. The CDR3 has 15 amino acids. CDR3 sequence: CASRELAGNTGELFF. CDR3 nucleotides: TGTGCCAGCAGAGAGCTAGCGGGAAACACCGGGGAGCTGTTTTTT.

The chain is built from TRBV6-1 and TRBJ2-7; 8 positions match TRBD1. The ends lost 6 bases at V and 2 bases at J; junction bases unmatched: 6. The CDR3 extends over 14 amino acids. Germline CDR1 reads MNHNS; CDR2 reads SASEGT. For the CDR3, the DNA is TGTGCCAGCAGACCCAGGACAGGGCCCTACGAGCAGTACTTC. This translates into CASRPRTGPYEQYF.

The V gene is TRBV18, the J gene TRBJ2-2; 8 bases line up with TRBD2. Germline CDR1 reads KGHSH; CDR2 reads LQKENI. V lost 1 base and J lost 6; bases outside the gene matches: 4. CDR3 size: 15 residues. The CDR3 nucleotides are TGTGCCAGCTCACCACAGCGGGAGAGGGCCGGGGAGCTGTTTTTT. The encoded protein is CASSPQRERAGELFF.

V gene TRBV27 combines with J gene TRBJ1-2, with 10 bases that match TRBD1. From germline, CDR1 is MNHEY and CDR2 SMNVEV (reference sequence). Unmatched junction bases numbered 10, after V lost 5 bases and J lost 7 bases. The CDR3 runs to 15 residues. CDR3 sequence (DNA): TGTGCCAGCAGTCCCGGGACAGGGGTTCAAGGTGGCTACACCTTC. Its translation: CASSPGTGVQGGYTF.

CDR3 DNA sequence: TGTGCCTGGAGTGTCGGAACAGGGGCAACTAATGAAAAACTGTTTTTT. It encodes CAWSVGTGATNEKLFF. The chain is built from TRBV30 and TRBJ1-4; the match to TRBD1 covers 7 bases. This CDR3 has 16 amino acids. The V and J ends lost 0 bases and 0 bases, in that order; junction bases with no gene match: 4. Per germline, CDR1 GTSNPN and CDR2 SVGIG (reference sequence).

The chain recombines TRBV15 with TRBJ2-5; D not resolved. The CDR3 covers 13 residues. CDR1 and CDR2 from the germline V gene are LNHNV and YYDKDF (reference sequence). V lost 6 bases and J lost 0, with 8 bases in between. CDR3 DNA: TGTGCCACCAGTCAGTCGTACCAAGAGACCCAGTACTTC. It codes for CATSQSYQETQYF.